A single sample is the source of the 21 T cell receptor beta chains below, sequenced in a study of immune evolution from preneoplasia to lung adenocarcinoma. Assay used: immunoSEQ multiplex PCR; TCRdb lists only in-frame clones, some missing. The table records some 7,800 clones, approximately 79% of them present only once. Sequencing was done on a sample of FFPE adjacent normal lung tissue. Receptor source: a person aged 60-79 years with lung adenocarcinoma.

The chain combines TRBV23-1 with TRBJ2-7; 14 bases align to TRBD2. TRBV23-1 is designated an ORF whose function remains uncertain. The CDR3 has 18 amino acids. Trimming took 6 bases from V and 4 from J; bases not matched to a gene: 14. The CDR3 loop reads CASSRDPGLAGDAYEQYF. The DNA for the CDR3 is TGCGCCAGCAGCCGAGACCCGGGACTAGCGGGAGACGCGTACGAGCAGTACTTC.

The gene calls are TRBV11-2 and TRBJ2-7; the D is unclear. Trimming pared 5 bases from V and 0 bases from J, leaving 11 bases between. This CDR3 contains 14 residues. Germline CDR1 SGHAT, CDR2 FQNNGV. The CDR3 loop is CASSPGFSSYEQYF. The CDR3 DNA reads as TGTGCCAGCAGCCCAGGATTTTCCTCCTACGAGCAGTACTTC. Using reference TRBV11-2 and TRBJ2-7 for the parts outside the CDR3, the full variable domain is EAGVAQSPRYKIIEKRQSVAFWCNPISGHATLYWYQQILGQGPKLLIQFQNNGVVDDSQLPKDRFSAERLKGVDSTLKIQPAKLEDSAVYLCASSPGFSSYEQYFGPGTRLTVT.

The chain joins TRBV5-1 to TRBJ2-5, with D possibly TRBD2 on 5 matching bases. Germline V gene data show CDR1 as SGHRS and CDR2 as YFSETQ. CDR3 size: 14 residues. V was shortened by 7 bases and J by 1 base, with 14 bases between the two germline ends. CDR3 residues: CASASGSVQETQYF. DNA of the CDR3: TGCGCCAGCGCCTCGGGGAGCGTCCAAGAGACCCAGTACTTC.

J is TRBJ1-5 and V is TRBV2; a possible D gene is TRBD1 (5 bases). The CDR3 has 14 residues. V was trimmed by 7 bases and J by 5 bases, leaving 15 bases between them. The germline V gene encodes CDR1 SNHLY and CDR2 FYNNEI. CDR3 nucleotides: TGTGCCAGCACTCTATGGGGGGGGGATCAGCCCCAGCATTTT. This gives the protein CASTLWGGDQPQHF.

This chain connects TRBV7-2 to TRBJ1-3; 7 bases agree with TRBD1. The CDR3 runs 14 residues. Trimming took 6 bases from V and 2 from J; bases not matched to a gene: 4. Germline CDR1 and CDR2: SGHTA and FQGNSA. CDR3: CASSPDRAGNTIYF. The CDR3 region has the DNA TGTGCCAGCAGTCCCGACAGGGCTGGAAACACCATATATTTT.

J is TRBJ1-2 and V is TRBV5-6, with 7 positions matching TRBD1. CDR3 size: 18 residues. J lost 4 bases, V lost 3 bases, and 18 bases had no gene match. The germline CDR1 and CDR2 sequences are SGHDT and YYEEEE. Here the CDR3 DNA reads TGTGCCAGCAGCTCTTCCGGGACAGCCTCACTTGGGTTCTATGGCTACACCTTC. Amino acid sequence: CASSSSGTASLGFYGYTF.

This chain joins TRBV19 and TRBJ2-3, with 8 bases fitting TRBD2. CDR1 and CDR2 (germline): LNHDA, SQIVND (reference sequence). V was pared by 3 bases and J by 0 bases, with 14 bases of the junction left unmatched. The CDR3 runs 19 residues. CDR3 in amino acids: CASSMEASGLLGSTDTQYF. CDR3 coding DNA: TGTGCCAGTAGTATGGAGGCTAGCGGGCTGCTCGGGAGCACAGATACGCAGTATTTT. Together with reference TRBV19 and TRBJ2-3, the CDR3 gives the full variable domain: DGGITQSPKYLFRKEGQNVTLSCEQNLNHDAMYWYRQDPGQGLRLIYYSQIVNDFQKGDIAEGYSVSREKKESFPLTVTSAQKNPTAFYLCASSMEASGLLGSTDTQYFGPGTRLTVL.

The V gene is TRBV4-1, the J gene TRBJ1-2; D not certain. With 4 bases removed from V and 3 bases from J, the gap between germline ends came to 15 bases. Germline CDR1 MGHRA, CDR2 YSYEKL. The CDR3 runs to 15 residues. DNA of the CDR3: TGCGCCAGCAGCCTCTCATCCGGGGAGTACTATGGCTACACCTTC. Protein product: CASSLSSGEYYGYTF.

V and J are TRBV7-9 and TRBJ1-4, with D possibly TRBD1 on 5 matching bases. V gave up 4 bases and J gave up 0 bases, with 12 bases separating them. Germline CDR1 is SEHNR and CDR2 is FQNEAQ (reference sequence). The CDR3 length is 16 residues. The CDR3: CASSSSGTSTNEKLFF. CDR3 nucleotide sequence: TGTGCCAGCAGCTCCTCTGGGACCTCAACTAATGAAAAACTGTTTTTT.

This sequence joins TRBV2 and TRBJ2-7; D is possibly TRBD1 (6 bases). CDR1 SNHLY and CDR2 FYNNEI come from the germline V gene. This CDR3 region has 14 residues. V lost 0 bases and J lost 3, with 9 bases in between. The CDR3 reads CASSEAIGGYEQYF. The CDR3 DNA reads TGTGCCAGCAGTGAAGCCATAGGGGGCTACGAGCAGTACTTC.

This rearrangement joins TRBV10-3 to TRBJ2-2; maybe TRBD1 (5 bases). Germline-derived CDR1 and CDR2 are ENHRY and SYGVKD. The CDR3 runs to 17 residues. V lost 0 bases and J lost 0, with 11 bases in between. The CDR3: CAISESGPNANTGELFF. CDR3 in DNA: TGTGCCATCAGTGAGTCGGGGCCCAACGCGAACACCGGGGAGCTGTTTTTT.

The rearrangement joins TRBV7-2 to TRBJ2-2; D possibly corresponds to TRBD1 (5 bases). CDR1 is SGHTA and CDR2 is FQGNSA in the germline V gene. The CDR3 has 16 amino acids. V shed 5 bases and J shed 5 bases, with 18 bases lying between them. The CDR3 is CASSPRIGAVTGELFF. The CDR3 DNA follows: TGTGCCAGCAGCCCCCGCATTGGGGCGGTAACCGGGGAGCTGTTTTTT.

This clone came up once. The genes are TRBV6-1 and TRBJ1-2; unclear D gene. The V gene lost 4 bases and the J gene lost 0 bases, with 12 bases spanning the gap. The length of the CDR3 is 15 residues. Germline V gene data show CDR1 as MNHNS and CDR2 as SASEGT. The CDR3 bases are TGTGCCAGCAGTGTTGTGTCTGTATCTAACTATGGCTACACCTTC. It codes for CASSVVSVSNYGYTF.

This clone was observed a single time. The J gene is TRBJ1-2, the V gene TRBV15; D ambiguous. The germline gives CDR1 LNHNV, CDR2 YYDKDF (reference sequence). Trimming pared 0 bases from V and 5 bases from J, leaving 4 bases between. The CDR3 has 12 amino acids. In nucleotides, the CDR3 is TGTGCCACCAGCAGAGATATGTATGGCTACACCTTC. Protein product: CATSRDMYGYTF.

The J gene is TRBJ2-2, the V gene TRBV27, with 9 bases aligning to TRBD1. The V and J ends lost 3 bases and 7 bases, in that order; junction bases with no gene match: 6. There are 15 residues in the CDR3. The germline CDR1 and CDR2 sequences are MNHEY and SMNVEV (reference sequence). This chain's CDR3 is CASSFRTGVGGELFF. The DNA of the CDR3 is TGTGCCAGCAGTTTTAGGACAGGGGTAGGCGGGGAGCTGTTTTTT.

The V and J genes are TRBV11-2 and TRBJ2-5; no firm D call. CDR1 is SGHAT and CDR2 is FQNNGV in the germline V gene. Trimming took off 2 bases at V and 0 bases at J, with 4 bases between the two ends. This CDR3 contains 13 residues. The CDR3, as DNA: TGTGCCAGCAGCTTATCCTACCAAGAGACCCAGTACTTC. This encodes CASSLSYQETQYF.

This chain uses TRBV27 with TRBJ2-1; 11 nucleotides agree with TRBD2. This CDR3 is built from 16 residues. Germline lookup yields CDR1 MNHEY and CDR2 SMNVEV (reference sequence). V dropped 3 bases and J dropped 9; count of bases not matched to a gene: 10. CDR3 sequence (DNA): TGTGCCAGCAGTTTGAGGGTAGCGGGAGGGAATGGTGAGCAGTTCTTC. Its protein product is CASSLRVAGGNGEQFF.

The chain employs TRBV4-2 and TRBJ2-4; D call uncertain. The length of the CDR3 is 14 residues. V lost 1 base and J lost 8, with 12 bases in between. The germline V gene encodes CDR1 LGHNA and CDR2 YNFKEQ. The CDR3 sequence is CASSQGQAKDIQYF. The CDR3 DNA reads TGTGCCAGCAGCCAAGGCCAGGCCAAGGACATTCAGTACTTC.

The V and J genes are TRBV7-2 and TRBJ1-5; 10 bases are shared with TRBD1. This CDR3 region has 15 residues. V was pared by 5 bases and J by 4 bases, with 5 bases of the junction left unmatched. Germline V CDR1 and CDR2: SGHTA, FQGNSA. The CDR3 spells CASSPTGGFNQPQHF. CDR3 coding DNA: TGTGCCAGCAGCCCGACAGGGGGCTTTAATCAGCCCCAGCATTTT.

This clone appeared once. The gene calls are TRBV6-4 and TRBJ1-1; tentative D call: TRBD1 (5 bases). This CDR3 is built from 13 residues. The V gene lost 6 bases and the J gene lost 2 bases, with 10 bases spanning the gap. Germline CDR1 MRHNA, CDR2 SNTAGT. CDR3 nucleotides: TGTGCCAGCAGAGGGGCCTCAAACACTGAAGCTTTCTTT. The encoded protein is CASRGASNTEAFF.

This chain connects TRBV7-9 to TRBJ2-2, with D unclear. The V gene lost 5 bases and the J gene lost 6 bases, with 4 bases spanning the gap. CDR1 and CDR2 from the germline V gene are SEHNR and FQNEAQ (reference sequence). The CDR3 is 11 amino acids. CDR3: CASSGSGELFF. The CDR3 region has the DNA TGTGCCAGCAGCGGCTCCGGGGAGCTGTTTTTT.